A selection of T cell receptor beta chains follows, all from one sample in a study of OX40 agonist ivuxolimab in advanced cancers. Measured with immunoSEQ multiplex PCR; TCRdb has only the in-frame clones, and not every one. Of 50,000 to 65,000 clones listed, approximately 88% are singletons. Material: CD4+ or CD8+ T cells sorted from blood, obtained in a trial of the OX40 agonist ivuxolimab. These receptors came from an adult with an advanced solid tumor such as melanoma, head and neck, liver or kidney cancer. Both conserved end residues are part of each CDR3. Fields, in order: clone size, J gene, D gene, V gene, CDR3 DNA, CDR3 protein. D genes are given only for firm matches. Size tells how often a clone was seen (once, few, many) or the class of an expanded clone, and some rows leave it out.

>.|TRBJ2-5|.|TRBV5-4
TGTGCCAGCAGCTTGATGGTTCAGGGCGGCGAAGAGACCCAGTACTTC
CASSLMVQGGEETQYF
>few|TRBJ1-6|TRBD1|TRBV5-5
TGTGCCAGCAGCCGGGACAGGGGTAAGAATTCACCCCTCCACTTT
CASSRDRGKNSPLHF
>.|TRBJ1-2|.|TRBV6-1
TGTGCCAGCAGTGAGAGTGGTGAGGGAGCCTATGGCTACACCTTC
CASSESGEGAYGYTF
>once|TRBJ2-1|TRBD2|TRBV9
TGTGCCAGCAGCGTAGGACCCCCGGGGGGGCCAAATGAGCAGTTCTTC
CASSVGPPGGPNEQFF
>.|TRBJ2-7|.|TRBV5-1
TGCGCCAGCAGCTTGACTACCGTGACCTACGAGCAGTACTTC
CASSLTTVTYEQYF
>.|TRBJ2-7|TRBD2|TRBV6-6
TGTGCCAGTCTAGCGGGTCGGGAGCAGTACTTC
CASLAGREQYF
>.|TRBJ1-5|.|TRBV19
TGTGCCAGTAGTATTACGGACAGTGATCAGCCCCAGCATTTT
CASSITDSDQPQHF
>.|TRBJ2-1|.|TRBV28
TGTGCCACCCGCCGGGGCAATCGCTCCTACAATGAGCAGTTCTTC
CATRRGNRSYNEQFF
>.|TRBJ1-2|.|TRBV6-5
TGTGCCAGCGGGGGGGATATTTATGGCTACACCTTC
CASGGDIYGYTF
>.|TRBJ2-1|.|TRBV7-8
TGTGCCAGCAGCCCTCAAGCGGGTCTCTCCTACAATGAGCAGTTCTTC
CASSPQAGLSYNEQFF
>.|TRBJ1-6|.|TRBV6-5
TGTGCCAGCAGTTTGGACCCCTTGATGGATTCACCCCTCCACTTT
CASSLDPLMDSPLHF